These T cell receptor beta chains were read from a single sample in a study of blood T cells in healthy people across ages. TCRdb redid the calling of the 5' RACE reads with MiXCR, one entry per CDR3 protein. The repertoire includes 540,000 or so distinct CDR3 sequences, 40% to 55% of them detected once, and around 23% sits in the top ten. The source material was blood. The receptors stem from a man older than 75 in good health. The CDR3 runs from the conserved cysteine through the conserved F or W. Fields, in order: D gene, V gene, J gene, clone size, CDR3 DNA, CDR3 protein. D genes are given only for firm matches. Clone size is stated in some rows and not others, as once, few, many or a class when expanded.

D gene: -; V gene: TRBV7-9; J gene: TRBJ2-1; clone size: few; CDR3 DNA: TGTTCCAGCAGCTCCCATGAGCAGTTCTTC; CDR3 protein: CSSSSHEQFF
D gene: -; V gene: TRBV7-9; J gene: TRBJ1-1; clone size: -; CDR3 DNA: TGTGCCAGCAGCTTAGAGAGATTTACGGGGGGCCTCGACACTGAAGCTTTCTTT; CDR3 protein: CASSLERFTGGLDTEAFF
D gene: -; V gene: TRBV28; J gene: TRBJ1-5; clone size: -; CDR3 DNA: TGTGCCAGCAGGTCTAGCAATCAGCTCCAGCATTTT; CDR3 protein: CASRSSNQLQHF
D gene: -; V gene: TRBV7-9; J gene: TRBJ2-3; clone size: -; CDR3 DNA: TGTGCCAGCAGCTTAGGTAATCGGGATACGCAGTATTTT; CDR3 protein: CASSLGNRDTQYF
D gene: -; V gene: TRBV27; J gene: TRBJ2-4; clone size: -; CDR3 DNA: TGTGCCCGCAGGGTACGGGCAGGCAGAAACATTCAGTACTTC; CDR3 protein: CARRVRAGRNIQYF
D gene: TRBD2; V gene: TRBV29-1; J gene: TRBJ2-3; clone size: -; CDR3 DNA: TGCAGCGTTGTAGGACTAGCGGGTCCCACAGATACGCAGTATTTT; CDR3 protein: CSVVGLAGPTDTQYF
D gene: -; V gene: TRBV6-2/TRBV6-3; J gene: TRBJ2-1; clone size: few; CDR3 DNA: TGTGCCAGCAGTTACTTGGGGGCTAGAACCTACAATGAGCAGTTCTTC; CDR3 protein: CASSYLGARTYNEQFF
D gene: TRBD1; V gene: TRBV29-1; J gene: TRBJ2-7; clone size: many; CDR3 DNA: TGCAGCGGGAGGACAGGGGGTAACGAGCAGTACTTC; CDR3 protein: CSGRTGGNEQYF
D gene: TRBD2; V gene: TRBV7-8; J gene: TRBJ2-1; clone size: -; CDR3 DNA: TGTGCCAGCAGACTACTAGCGGGAGGGAACAATGAGCAGTTCTTC; CDR3 protein: CASRLLAGGNNEQFF
D gene: -; V gene: TRBV6-2/TRBV6-3; J gene: TRBJ2-7; clone size: few; CDR3 DNA: TGTGCCAGCAGTCCTACGACCGGGACGGAGAATTACGAGCAGTACTTC; CDR3 protein: CASSPTTGTENYEQYF
D gene: -; V gene: TRBV5-1; J gene: TRBJ2-3; clone size: -; CDR3 DNA: TGCGCCAGCAGCTTGTTTACAGATACGCGGTATTTT; CDR3 protein: CASSLFTDTRYF
D gene: TRBD2; V gene: TRBV7-2; J gene: TRBJ2-5; clone size: -; CDR3 DNA: TGTGCCAGCAGCCTGGGGACTAGCGGGGGCCTACAAGAGACCCAGTACTTC; CDR3 protein: CASSLGTSGGLQETQYF
D gene: -; V gene: TRBV12-3/TRBV12-4; J gene: TRBJ1-2; clone size: -; CDR3 DNA: TGTGCCAGCTCCCCGGGGCCGAGTTATGGCTACACCTTC; CDR3 protein: CASSPGPSYGYTF
D gene: -; V gene: TRBV7-2; J gene: TRBJ2-1; clone size: -; CDR3 DNA: TGTGCCAGCAGAACCCGGAGAGACTACAATGAGCAGTTCTTC; CDR3 protein: CASRTRRDYNEQFF
D gene: TRBD2; V gene: TRBV20-1; J gene: TRBJ2-1; clone size: -; CDR3 DNA: TGCAGTGCTAGAGGGAACCCGGGACTAGCGGGGAGCTTCTTCTCCTACAATGAGCAGTTCTTC; CDR3 protein: CSARGNPGLAGSFFSYNEQFF
D gene: -; V gene: TRBV15; J gene: TRBJ2-7; clone size: -; CDR3 DNA: TGTGCCACCAGCCGCCCAGGGATCTCGGGTTCTTACGAGCAGTACTTC; CDR3 protein: CATSRPGISGSYEQYF
D gene: -; V gene: TRBV7-2; J gene: TRBJ2-7; clone size: -; CDR3 DNA: TGTGCCAGCAGCTTAATTGGGTCGGCAGGGGAAGAGACTCAGTACTTC; CDR3 protein: CASSLIGSAGEETQYF
D gene: -; V gene: TRBV4-3; J gene: TRBJ1-2; clone size: few; CDR3 DNA: TGCGCCAGCAGCCCGGACCTTCAGGGTTCCTATGGCTACACCTTC; CDR3 protein: CASSPDLQGSYGYTF
D gene: TRBD2; V gene: TRBV6-5; J gene: TRBJ2-7; clone size: many; CDR3 DNA: TGTGCCAGCAGTCGCCCGAGAACTAGCGGGTCCCTCTCCTACGAGCAGTACTTC; CDR3 protein: CASSRPRTSGSLSYEQYF
D gene: -; V gene: TRBV7-2; J gene: TRBJ1-1; clone size: -; CDR3 DNA: TGTGCCAGCAGCCCTTCTTGGGACGGAATGAACACTGAAGCTTTCTTT; CDR3 protein: CASSPSWDGMNTEAFF
D gene: -; V gene: TRBV6-1; J gene: TRBJ1-5; clone size: once; CDR3 DNA: TGTGCCAGCAGTGCGTCTTATGATCAGCCCCAGCATTTT; CDR3 protein: CASSASYDQPQHF
D gene: TRBD1; V gene: TRBV29-1; J gene: TRBJ2-6; clone size: many; CDR3 DNA: TGCAGCGCCTTTGGACAGGGGGGTAGCGCTGGGGCCAACGTCCTGACTTTC; CDR3 protein: CSAFGQGGSAGANVLTF
D gene: -; V gene: TRBV5-1; J gene: TRBJ2-5; clone size: few; CDR3 DNA: TGCGCCAGCAGCTTGGAGGTGGGACAAGAGACCCAGTACTTC; CDR3 protein: CASSLEVGQETQYF
D gene: TRBD1; V gene: TRBV6-5; J gene: TRBJ2-1; clone size: -; CDR3 DNA: TGTGCCAGCAGCCTCCGAGGGGGCGCCAGCTACGAGCAGTTCTTC; CDR3 protein: CASSLRGGASYEQFF
D gene: -; V gene: TRBV7-2; J gene: TRBJ2-1; clone size: few; CDR3 DNA: TGTGCCAGCAGCCCACGGACAGTTAGCTCCTACAATGAGCAGTTCTTC; CDR3 protein: CASSPRTVSSYNEQFF
D gene: -; V gene: TRBV20-1; J gene: TRBJ1-6; clone size: -; CDR3 DNA: TGCAGTGCTAGGTTGGAGTATAATTCACCCCTCCACTTT; CDR3 protein: CSARLEYNSPLHF
D gene: -; V gene: TRBV20-1; J gene: TRBJ2-5; clone size: once; CDR3 DNA: TGCAGTTCGACAAGTCGCGAGACCCAGTACTTC; CDR3 protein: CSSTSRETQYF
D gene: -; V gene: TRBV14; J gene: TRBJ2-7; clone size: few; CDR3 DNA: TGTGCCAGCAGCCAAGATGGCGGGCGCTACGAGCAGTACTTC; CDR3 protein: CASSQDGGRYEQYF
D gene: -; V gene: TRBV6-6; J gene: TRBJ2-2; clone size: -; CDR3 DNA: TGTGCCAGCAGCCCCCCAAGGGATCCGGGCACCGGGGAGCTGTTTTTT; CDR3 protein: CASSPPRDPGTGELFF
D gene: -; V gene: TRBV6-1; J gene: TRBJ2-1; clone size: -; CDR3 DNA: TGTGCCAGCAGCGGAGGACCGAACTACAATGAGCAGTTCTTC; CDR3 protein: CASSGGPNYNEQFF
D gene: TRBD2; V gene: TRBV29-1; J gene: TRBJ2-5; clone size: -; CDR3 DNA: TGCAGCGTTGACAGCGGGGGGTTTGAGGCCCAGTACTTC; CDR3 protein: CSVDSGGFEAQYF
D gene: -; V gene: TRBV5-1; J gene: TRBJ1-4; clone size: -; CDR3 DNA: TGCGCCAGCAGCTTGTTCGCCGCAACTAATGAAAAACTGTTTTTT; CDR3 protein: CASSLFAATNEKLFF
D gene: -; V gene: TRBV9; J gene: TRBJ2-1; clone size: -; CDR3 DNA: TGTGCCAGCAGCGTAGCGGACCGACTATGGGATGAGCAGTTCTTC; CDR3 protein: CASSVADRLWDEQFF
D gene: -; V gene: TRBV7-2; J gene: TRBJ2-1; clone size: -; CDR3 DNA: TGTGCCAGCAGCTTAACCGGGACCAACAATGAGCAGTTCTTC; CDR3 protein: CASSLTGTNNEQFF
D gene: TRBD1; V gene: TRBV5-6; J gene: TRBJ2-1; clone size: -; CDR3 DNA: TGTGCCAGCAGCTTTATGGGACAGTCCTACAATGAGCAGTTCTTC; CDR3 protein: CASSFMGQSYNEQFF
D gene: TRBD2; V gene: TRBV29-1; J gene: TRBJ2-5; clone size: -; CDR3 DNA: TGCAGCGTTGGTGCTGTAGCGGGGGCCTCCGGGACCCAGTACTTC; CDR3 protein: CSVGAVAGASGTQYF
D gene: TRBD1; V gene: TRBV5-5; J gene: TRBJ2-1; clone size: few; CDR3 DNA: TGTGCCAGCAGCGTGACAGGGTGGAATGAGCAGTTCTTC; CDR3 protein: CASSVTGWNEQFF
D gene: -; V gene: TRBV12-3/TRBV12-4; J gene: TRBJ1-5; clone size: few; CDR3 DNA: TGTGCCAGCAGTTGGGCAGGGGTCGTACAGCCCCAGCATTTT; CDR3 protein: CASSWAGVVQPQHF
D gene: -; V gene: TRBV19; J gene: TRBJ2-3; clone size: few; CDR3 DNA: TGTGCCAGTAGTATAGGGACCAGCTCGCAGTATTTT; CDR3 protein: CASSIGTSSQYF
D gene: -; V gene: TRBV6-1; J gene: TRBJ1-1; clone size: -; CDR3 DNA: TGTGCCAGCAGTGAAAGGGGGGGGCGGAACACTGAAGCTTTCTTT; CDR3 protein: CASSERGGRNTEAFF
D gene: TRBD2; V gene: TRBV9; J gene: TRBJ2-3; clone size: -; CDR3 DNA: TGTGCCAGCAGCGCAGGACTAGTTCCAGATACGCAGTATTTT; CDR3 protein: CASSAGLVPDTQYF
D gene: -; V gene: TRBV7-6; J gene: TRBJ2-1; clone size: -; CDR3 DNA: TGTGCCAGCAGCTTAAGGTCAGCTGCCCTACAAGAGACCCAGTTCTTC; CDR3 protein: CASSLRSAALQETQFF
D gene: TRBD1; V gene: TRBV5-6; J gene: TRBJ1-1; clone size: -; CDR3 DNA: TGTGCCAGCAGCTTGGCCAGGGGGGGTCCTATTCGGAACACTGAAGCTTTCTTT; CDR3 protein: CASSLARGGPIRNTEAFF
D gene: -; V gene: TRBV7-3; J gene: TRBJ2-1; clone size: -; CDR3 DNA: TGTGCCAGCAGCCCACAGGGAGGGCGCGAGCAGTTCTTC; CDR3 protein: CASSPQGGREQFF
D gene: TRBD1; V gene: TRBV7-9; J gene: TRBJ1-1; clone size: -; CDR3 DNA: TGTGCCAGCAGCTGGAAACAGGGGGCGAGTGACACTGGAGCTTTCTTT; CDR3 protein: CASSWKQGASDTGAFF
D gene: -; V gene: TRBV29-1; J gene: TRBJ2-1; clone size: -; CDR3 DNA: TGCAGCGTTGAAGGGGATATCTCCTACAATGAGCAGTTCTTC; CDR3 protein: CSVEGDISYNEQFF
D gene: -; V gene: TRBV29-1; J gene: TRBJ1-4; clone size: few; CDR3 DNA: TGCAGCGTTTCTGAGGTGGCTAATGAAAAACTGTTTTTT; CDR3 protein: CSVSEVANEKLFF